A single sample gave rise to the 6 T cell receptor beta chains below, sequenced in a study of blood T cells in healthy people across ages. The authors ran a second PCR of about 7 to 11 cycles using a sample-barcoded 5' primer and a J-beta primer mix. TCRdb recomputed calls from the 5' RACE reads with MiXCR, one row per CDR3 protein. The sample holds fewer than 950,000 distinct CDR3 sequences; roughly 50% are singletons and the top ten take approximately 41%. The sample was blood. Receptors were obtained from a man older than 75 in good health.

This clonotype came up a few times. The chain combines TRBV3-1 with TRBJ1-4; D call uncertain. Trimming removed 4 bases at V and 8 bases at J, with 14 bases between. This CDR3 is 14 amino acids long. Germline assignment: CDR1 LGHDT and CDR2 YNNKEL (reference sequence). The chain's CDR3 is CASSLFGAPEKLFF. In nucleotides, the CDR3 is TGTGCCAGCAGCCTATTCGGAGCACCCGAAAAACTGTTTTTT.

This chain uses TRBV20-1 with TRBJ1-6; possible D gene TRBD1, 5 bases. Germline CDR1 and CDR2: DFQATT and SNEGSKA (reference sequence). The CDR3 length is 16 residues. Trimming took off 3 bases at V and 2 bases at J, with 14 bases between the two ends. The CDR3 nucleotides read TGCAGTGCTAGGGGGGAGGGGAGGGCCTATAATTCACCCCTCCACTTT. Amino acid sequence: CSARGEGRAYNSPLHF.

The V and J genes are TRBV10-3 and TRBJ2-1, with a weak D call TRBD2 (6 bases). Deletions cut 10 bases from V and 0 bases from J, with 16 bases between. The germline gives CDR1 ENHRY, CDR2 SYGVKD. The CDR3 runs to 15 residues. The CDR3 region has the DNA TGTGCCACTAAGTCTACTAGCCACTCCTACAATGAGCAGTTCTTC. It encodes CATKSTSHSYNEQFF.

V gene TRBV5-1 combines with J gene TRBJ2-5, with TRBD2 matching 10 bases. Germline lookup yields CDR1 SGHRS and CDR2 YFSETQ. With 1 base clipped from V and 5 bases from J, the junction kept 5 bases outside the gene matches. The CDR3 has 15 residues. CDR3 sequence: CASSLTAGGIETQYF. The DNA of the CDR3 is TGCGCCAGCAGCTTGACAGCGGGAGGGATTGAGACCCAGTACTTC.

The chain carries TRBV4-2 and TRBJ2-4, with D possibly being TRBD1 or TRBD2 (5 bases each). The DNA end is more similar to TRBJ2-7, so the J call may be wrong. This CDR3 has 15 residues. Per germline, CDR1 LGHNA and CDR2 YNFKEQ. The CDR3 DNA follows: TGTGCCAGCAGCCAAGATGAGGGGTCTAACTACGAGCAGTACTTC. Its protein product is CASSQDEGSNYEQYF.

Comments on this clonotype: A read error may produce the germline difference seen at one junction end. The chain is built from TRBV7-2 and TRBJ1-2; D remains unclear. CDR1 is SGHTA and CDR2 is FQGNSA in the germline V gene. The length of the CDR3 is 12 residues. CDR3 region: CASSLNRGGHTF. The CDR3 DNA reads TGTGCCAGCAGCTTAAATAGAGGTGGCCACACCTTC. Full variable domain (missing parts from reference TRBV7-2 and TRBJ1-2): GAGVSQSPSNKVTEKGKDVELRCDPISGHTALYWYRQSLGQGLEFLIYFQGNSAPDKSGLPSDRFSAERTGGSVSTLTIQRTQQEDSAVYLCASSLNRGGHTFGSGTRLTVV.